This is a list of T cell receptor beta chains from one sample in a study of blood T cell repertoires in COVID-19. Sequencing used immunoSEQ multiplex PCR; TCRdb keeps in-frame clones, though not all of them. The sample lists around 250,000 clones, 82% occurring once. The sequencing input was PBMCs or T cells enriched from blood (not recorded which). All receptors come from a man aged 35-49 years who had recovered from COVID-19. The conserved cysteine and the conserved F or W are not part of the CDR3 here. D genes are given only for firm matches. Not all rows give a size; the values are once, few, many and, for expanded clones, a class.

clone_size v_call d_call cdr3_aa
NA TRBV2 NA ASTTGGGDYGYT
NA TRBV5-4 NA ASSRGTSNYGYT
NA TRBV9 TRBD2 ASSARTRPTETQY
NA TRBV6-5 NA ASTGGGSGGYT
NA TRBV9 NA ASSVSSLSYNEQF
NA TRBV5-1 NA ASSRAREGNTEAF
NA TRBV10-3 NA AISESAEQY
once TRBV5-4 TRBD2 ASGLAGGYEQY
NA TRBV2 NA ASTKGQSNTEAF
once TRBV25-1 TRBD1 ASIARTGNSPLH
NA TRBV24-1 TRBD2 ATSDLAGGNTGELF
once TRBV19 NA ASSPGLITGELF
NA TRBV4-3 NA ASSQARNNEQF
NA TRBV9 NA ASSVGLPDEQY
once TRBV10-3 NA AISESFGVGH
NA TRBV18 NA ASSLTRSYNEQF
NA TRBV19 NA ASSIESPLYSGYT
NA TRBV5-4 NA ASSFRGDGEKLF
few TRBV5-1 TRBD1 ASSETGGPYEQY
NA TRBV30 NA AWNGQVLSQGYT
NA TRBV7-9 TRBD1 ASSENRGNTEAF
NA TRBV24-1 NA ATSDSSQGNTGELF
once TRBV19 NA ASSPTGGELF
NA TRBV19 NA ASSLLGNQPQH
NA TRBV11-2 TRBD2 ASSLGGLAYEQY
NA TRBV9 NA ASSYPPNRDTEAF
once TRBV5-1 TRBD1 ASSWRGQRNTEAF
NA TRBV27 NA ASSRQRDTEAF
NA TRBV27 TRBD2 ASSLASGRTYEQY
NA TRBV7-2 NA ASSSLEEAGQSPLH
NA TRBV3-1/TRBV3-2 NA ASSQDVGDEQY
NA TRBV7-9 NA ASSRLRGTGELF
few TRBV5-1 NA ASSLSGDGWGEQF
many TRBV10-1 NA ASSESGQLGYT
NA TRBV7-3 NA ASSLAGTGSWDEQF
NA TRBV24-1 NA ATSDLAAPTKNEQF
NA TRBV5-1 NA ASTKESNTGELF
NA TRBV10-3 TRBD2 AIRPPGLYNEQF
NA TRBV9 TRBD1 VSSAATGVNSYNEQF
NA TRBV30 NA AWSVERISYNEQF
NA TRBV11-3 NA ASAQAYNSPLH
NA TRBV27 NA ASSVDPRVSPYGYT
NA TRBV4-3 TRBD1 ASSQAGGQGGGYT
NA TRBV28 TRBD1 ASSRGQGAGETQY